This T cell receptor beta chain emerged from a study of cytomegalovirus exposure and HLA in healthy donors. Germline values: CDR1 LNHDA, CDR2 SQIVND (reference sequence). Trimming took 3 bases from V and 2 from J, leaving 14 bases between them. CDR3 length: 16 amino acids. The PCR used 60 Vbeta and 13 Jbeta primers. Generated by immunoSEQ multiplex PCR, the TCRdb table keeps only in-frame clones and is missing some. The repertoire holds around 130,000 clones, with about 81% as singletons. Comment on this clone: Its antigen is unknown.

The study's findings and limits: Excluded: some indistinguishable V segments such as TRBV6-2 and TRBV6-3. Reportedly, a later analysis found an Asian-associated ancestry cluster had fewer N-insertions than the approximately 670-donor mean. The authors later linked a missense DCLRE1C variant to TCR beta V- and J-gene trimming. Some highly shared sequence variants likely arose as a pipeline artifact.

The J gene is TRBJ1-5, the V gene TRBV19; a possible D gene is TRBD1 (5 bases). The sample comprised PBMCs. The source of this sequence is a woman aged 40-49 years in good health and CMV-seropositive. The CDR3 sequence is CASSMGGLYGNQPQHF. The CDR3 nucleotides are TGTGCCAGTAGTATGGGGGGGTTATACGGCAATCAGCCCCAGCATTTT.